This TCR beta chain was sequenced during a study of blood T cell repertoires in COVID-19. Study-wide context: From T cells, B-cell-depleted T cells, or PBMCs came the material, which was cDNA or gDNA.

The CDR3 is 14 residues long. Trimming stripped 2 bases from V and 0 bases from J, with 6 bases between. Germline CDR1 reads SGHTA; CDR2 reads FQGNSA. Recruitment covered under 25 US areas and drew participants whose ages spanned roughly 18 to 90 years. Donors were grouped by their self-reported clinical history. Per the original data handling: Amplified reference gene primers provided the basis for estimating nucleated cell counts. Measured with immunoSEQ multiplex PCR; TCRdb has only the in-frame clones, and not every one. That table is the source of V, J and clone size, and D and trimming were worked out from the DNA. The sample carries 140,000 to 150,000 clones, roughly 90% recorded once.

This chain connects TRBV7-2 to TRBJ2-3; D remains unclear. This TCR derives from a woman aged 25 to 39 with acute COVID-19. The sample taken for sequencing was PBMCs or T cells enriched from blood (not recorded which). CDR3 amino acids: CASSLRASTDTQYF. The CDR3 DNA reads TGTGCCAGCAGCTTACGCGCTAGCACAGATACGCAGTATTTT. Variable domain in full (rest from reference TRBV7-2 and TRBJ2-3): GAGVSQSPSNKVTEKGKDVELRCDPISGHTALYWYRQSLGQGLEFLIYFQGNSAPDKSGLPSDRFSAERTGGSVSTLTIQRTQQEDSAVYLCASSLRASTDTQYFGPGTRLTVL.